This TCR beta chain was documented in a study of T cells in tuberculosis. Assay used: immunoSEQ multiplex PCR; TCRdb lists only in-frame clones, some missing. Among about 9,200 clones listed, around 94% were seen once. Germline CDR1 is GTSNPN and CDR2 is SVGIG (reference sequence). Germline trimming cut 3 bases from V and 4 bases from J; bases unmatched to any gene: 4. The length of the CDR3 is 13 residues. Sequenced sample: PBMCs. The V gene is TRBV30, the J gene TRBJ2-3; TRBD1 matches at 7 bases. The TCR sequence derives from an adult with tuberculosis. CDR3 protein: CAWSQDRADTQYF. The CDR3 DNA is TGTGCCTGGAGCCAAGACAGGGCAGATACGCAGTATTTT. Full variable domain (outside the CDR3, taken from reference TRBV30 and TRBJ2-3): SQTIHQWPATLVQPVGSPLSLECTVEGTSNPNLYWYRQAAGRGLQLLFYSVGIGQISSEVPQNLSASRPQDRQFILSSKKLLLSDSGFYLCAWSQDRADTQYFGPGTRLTVL.